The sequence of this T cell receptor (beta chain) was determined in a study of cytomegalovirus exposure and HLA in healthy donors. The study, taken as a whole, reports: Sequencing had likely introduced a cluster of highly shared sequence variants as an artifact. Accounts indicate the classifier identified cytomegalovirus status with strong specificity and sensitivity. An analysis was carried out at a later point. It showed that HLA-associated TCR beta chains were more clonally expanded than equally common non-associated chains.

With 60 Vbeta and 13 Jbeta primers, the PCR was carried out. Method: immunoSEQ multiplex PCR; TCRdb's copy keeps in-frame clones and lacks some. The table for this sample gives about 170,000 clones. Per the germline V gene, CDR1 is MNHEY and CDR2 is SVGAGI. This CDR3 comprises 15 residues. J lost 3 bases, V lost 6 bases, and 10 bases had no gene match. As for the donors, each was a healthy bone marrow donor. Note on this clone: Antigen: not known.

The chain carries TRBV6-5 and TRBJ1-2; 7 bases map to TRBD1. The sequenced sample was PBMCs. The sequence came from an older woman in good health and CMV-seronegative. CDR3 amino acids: CASSPEGTAYYGYTF. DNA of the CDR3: TGTGCCAGCAGCCCCGAAGGGACAGCCTACTATGGCTACACCTTC.